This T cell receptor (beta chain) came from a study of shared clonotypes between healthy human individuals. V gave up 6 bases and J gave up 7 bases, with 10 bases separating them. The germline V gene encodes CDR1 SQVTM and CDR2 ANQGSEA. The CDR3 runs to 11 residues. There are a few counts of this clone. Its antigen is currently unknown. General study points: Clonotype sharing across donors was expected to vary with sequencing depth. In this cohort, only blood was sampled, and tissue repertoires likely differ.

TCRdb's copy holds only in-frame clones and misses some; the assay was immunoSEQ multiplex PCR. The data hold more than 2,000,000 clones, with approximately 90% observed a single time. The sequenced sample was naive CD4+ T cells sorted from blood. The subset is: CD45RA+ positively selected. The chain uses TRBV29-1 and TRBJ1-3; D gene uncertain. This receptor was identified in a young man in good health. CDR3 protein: CSVRQENTIYF. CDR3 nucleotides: TGCAGCGTCCGTCAAGAGAACACCATATATTTT.